The 20 T cell receptor beta chains below were found in one sample sequenced in a study of TIL therapy for anti-PD-1-resistant metastatic lung cancer. The libraries were made with immunoSEQ v3. Assay: immunoSEQ multiplex PCR; the TCRdb copy retains only in-frame clones and omits some. Of about 100,000 clones listed, just over 65% are singletons. As for time point: pre-treatment sample, taken before nivolumab and TIL therapy. Tumor tissue came from excised metastases, mostly pleural nodules or supraclavicular lymph nodes. The sequences come from tumor tissue, collected at baseline. The receptors shown here come from a person between 25 and 79 years old with non-small cell lung cancer.

This chain uses TRBV11-2 with TRBJ1-1, with D unclear. The CDR3 is made up of 14 amino acids. With 3 bases removed from V and 1 base from J, the gap between germline ends came to 9 bases. The germline gives CDR1 SGHAT, CDR2 FQNNGV. The CDR3 is CASSFQWGNTEAFF. Written as DNA, the CDR3 is TGTGCCAGCAGCTTCCAATGGGGGAACACTGAAGCTTTCTTT.

Only a few counts were recorded for this clone. The junction shows a germline mismatch at one end, possibly a read error. The chain combines TRBV3-1 (or the pseudogene TRBV3-2) with TRBJ2-1; TRBD2 aligns across 10 bases. This CDR3 contains 13 residues. Germline V gives CDR1 LGHDT, CDR2 YNNKEL (reference sequence). The CDR3 DNA follows: TGTGCCAGCGGGGGGGCTAGCGGGAGAATCGTGATCTTC. Encoded protein: CASGGASGRIVIF.

This clone showed up just a few times. This chain links TRBV12-5 with TRBJ2-2; 7 bases line up with TRBD2. CDR3 length: 16 residues. The V gene end was trimmed by 0 bases and the J gene end by 8 bases; junction bases not matched to a gene: 9. Looked up from germline, CDR1 is LGHNT and CDR2 is FRNRAP. The CDR3 nucleotides read TGTGCTAGTGGTTTGGTGAGCGGGGCCCCGACTGGGGAGCTGTTTTTT. Its translation is CASGLVSGAPTGELFF.

The rearrangement joins TRBV7-9 to TRBJ2-1; a possible D gene is TRBD1 (5 bases). V was trimmed by 2 bases and J by 4 bases, leaving 12 bases between them. The CDR3 is 15 residues long. Germline V gives CDR1 SEHNR, CDR2 FQNEAQ (reference sequence). The DNA for the CDR3 is TGTGCCAGCAGCTTAATACCCGACAGATACAATGAGCAGTTCTTC. Translation gives CASSLIPDRYNEQFF.

This chain connects TRBV5-5 to TRBJ1-1; no definite D call. V lost 4 bases and J lost 0, with 13 bases in between. The CDR3 has 15 amino acids. Germline CDR1 and CDR2: SGHKS and YYEKEE (reference sequence). The CDR3 DNA sequence: TGTGCCAGCAGCCCTCGTGTTGATTTGAACACTGAAGCTTTCTTT. Translating it yields CASSPRVDLNTEAFF.

The chain recombines TRBV10-3 with TRBJ2-7, with 8 bases lining up with TRBD1. The germline V gene encodes CDR1 ENHRY and CDR2 SYGVKD. J gave up 0 bases and V 0 bases, and 1 base lay outside the gene matches. This CDR3 is 15 amino acids long. The CDR3 is CAISESDRASYEQYF. The CDR3, as DNA: TGTGCCATCAGTGAGTCGGACAGGGCCTCCTACGAGCAGTACTTC.

The J gene is TRBJ1-1, the V gene TRBV10-3; 9 nucleotides line up with TRBD1. Germline V gene data show CDR1 as ENHRY and CDR2 as SYGVKD. This CDR3 contains 13 residues. V shed 9 bases, J shed 5 bases, and the junction held 7 bases outside the gene matches. CDR3 DNA sequence: TGTGCCATGCAACAGGGGGCGGGAACTGAAGCTTTCTTT. It encodes CAMQQGAGTEAFF.

Note on this clone: Other nucleotide sequences from this sample produce the same CDR3. This chain joins TRBV21-1 and TRBJ1-1. TRBV21-1 is shown as a pseudogene. The CDR3 is made up of 11 amino acids. CDR3: CARYRGREAFF. As DNA, the CDR3 is TGTGCCAGATACCGGGGAAGAGAGGCCTTCTTT.

The chain combines TRBV24-1 with TRBJ2-7; 9 bases match TRBD1. V lost 5 bases to trimming and J lost 5 bases; unmatched junction nucleotides: 6. Germline V gene lookup returns CDR1 KGHDR and CDR2 SFDVKD. The CDR3 runs 14 residues. CDR3 residues: CATSASGTGNEQYF. The CDR3 bases are TGTGCCACCAGTGCCTCCGGGACAGGGAACGAGCAGTACTTC.

V and J are TRBV28 and TRBJ2-2, with TRBD2 identical over 10 bases. V was clipped by 7 bases and J by 7 bases; unmatched bases: 9. The CDR3 is 15 amino acids. Germline lookup yields CDR1 MDHEN and CDR2 SYDVKM. DNA for the CDR3: TGTGCCAGCATCGCAGCGGGGGGGCGTGGCGGGGAGCTGTTTTTT. It is translated as CASIAAGGRGGELFF.

The chain joins TRBV24-1 to TRBJ2-7; 7 bases align to TRBD2. Looked up from germline, CDR1 is KGHDR and CDR2 is SFDVKD. The V segment lost 5 bases and the J segment 7 bases; nucleotides outside the gene matches: 7. This CDR3 is built from 13 residues. The CDR3 nucleotides read TGTGCCACCAGTGCCAATTGGGGAGGGGAGCAGTACTTC. It yields the protein CATSANWGGEQYF.

The chain carries TRBV28 and TRBJ2-2, with 11 bases lining up with TRBD1. Germline-derived CDR1 and CDR2 are MDHEN and SYDVKM. V trimming: 0 bases; J trimming: 6 bases; junction bases outside the gene matches: 3. This CDR3 has 16 amino acids. The CDR3 DNA reads as TGTGCCAGCAGTTTATGGGGGACAGGGGGGTCCGGGGAGCTGTTTTTT. It specifies CASSLWGTGGSGELFF.

The CDR3 DNA follows: TGTGCCAGCAGCCAGGTTCGGGCGGGAGGGTCCTACGAGCAGTACTTC. This translates into CASSQVRAGGSYEQYF. This sequence joins TRBV4-2 and TRBJ2-7, with 9 bases identical to TRBD2. J gave up 1 base and V 3 bases, and 7 bases lay outside the gene matches. Germline V gene data show CDR1 as LGHNA and CDR2 as YNFKEQ. CDR3 length: 16 residues.

The chain employs TRBV28 and TRBJ2-5, with 9 bases that match TRBD2. J lost 0 bases, V lost 2 bases, and 4 bases had no gene match. The CDR3 length is 16 residues. Germline values: CDR1 MDHEN, CDR2 SYDVKM. The DNA of the CDR3 is TGTGCCAGCAGTTTAGGGCTAGCGGGGAACCAAGAGACCCAGTACTTC. Its translation is CASSLGLAGNQETQYF.

This chain joins TRBV2 and TRBJ1-5; no definite D call. Germline V gives CDR1 SNHLY, CDR2 FYNNEI. Trimming left V 2 bases short and J 4 bases short, with 3 bases between. The CDR3 has 12 amino acids. The CDR3 is CASSEPNQPQHF. The DNA for the CDR3 is TGTGCCAGCAGTGAACCGAATCAGCCCCAGCATTTT.

This clone has only one observation. The chain uses TRBV27 and TRBJ2-7; D unclear. This CDR3 region has 14 residues. The germline CDR1 and CDR2 sequences are MNHEY and SMNVEV (reference sequence). Trimming stripped 0 bases from V and 2 bases from J, with 8 bases between. DNA of the CDR3: TGTGCCAGCAGTTTATCCCTTAGGGCCTACGAGCAGTACTTC. Encoded protein: CASSLSLRAYEQYF.

The chain uses TRBV18 and TRBJ1-5; possible D gene TRBD1, 6 bases. V lost 2 bases, J lost 4 bases, and 9 bases lay in between. Germline V CDR1 and CDR2: KGHSH, LQKENI. The CDR3 sequence is 14 residues long. CDR3 in amino acids: CASSPGQLNQPQHF. DNA of the CDR3: TGTGCCAGCTCACCAGGACAGCTAAATCAGCCCCAGCATTTT. The whole variable domain, filled in from reference TRBV18 and TRBJ1-5, reads NAGVMQNPRHLVRRRGQEARLRCSPMKGHSHVYWYRQLPEEGLKFMVYLQKENIIDESGMPKERFSAEFPKEGPSILRIQQVVRGDSAAYFCASSPGQLNQPQHFGDGTRLSIL.

The gene calls are TRBV6-5 and TRBJ2-1, with 8 bases that match TRBD2. J gave up 3 bases and V 2 bases, and 3 bases lay outside the gene matches. The CDR3 covers 15 residues. CDR1 MNHEY and CDR2 SVGAGI come from the germline V gene. The CDR3 bases are TGTGCCAGCAGTTACGCGGGGGGTGTCTACAATGAGCAGTTCTTC. Its translation: CASSYAGGVYNEQFF.

The CDR3 protein is CASSRDTLARALHF. CDR3 bases: TGTGCCAGCAGCCGGGACACCTTGGCTCGGGCCCTCCACTTT. The chain recombines TRBV7-9 with TRBJ1-6; weak D call: TRBD1 (6 bases). Germline CDR1 SEHNR, CDR2 FQNEAQ (reference sequence). CDR3 length: 14 residues. V was cut by 5 bases and J by 14 bases, with 19 bases left in between.

This clone has a single count. The rearrangement uses TRBV6-2 or TRBV6-3 and TRBJ2-1; 7 nucleotides match TRBD2. Germline V gene lookup returns CDR1 MNHEY and CDR2 SVGEGT. CDR3 length: 17 residues. Losses at the gene ends were 2 bases for V and 5 bases for J; bases not matched to a gene: 12. This chain's CDR3 is CASSYAASGVLNNEQFF. CDR3 sequence (DNA): TGTGCCAGCAGTTACGCGGCTAGCGGAGTTCTTAACAATGAGCAGTTCTTC.